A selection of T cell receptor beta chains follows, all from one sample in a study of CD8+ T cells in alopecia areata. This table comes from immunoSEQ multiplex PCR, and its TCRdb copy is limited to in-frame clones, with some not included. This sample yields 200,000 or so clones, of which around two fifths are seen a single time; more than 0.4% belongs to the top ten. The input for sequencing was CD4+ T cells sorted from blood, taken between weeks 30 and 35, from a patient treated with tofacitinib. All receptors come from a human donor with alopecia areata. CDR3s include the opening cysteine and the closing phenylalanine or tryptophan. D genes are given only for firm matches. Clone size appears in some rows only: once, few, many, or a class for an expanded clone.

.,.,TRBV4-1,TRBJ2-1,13,CASSWLESNEQFF,TGCGCCAGCAGCTGGTTGGAGAGCAATGAGCAGTTCTTC
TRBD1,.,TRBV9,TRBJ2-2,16,CASSVGTGSEAGELFF,TGTGCCAGCAGCGTAGGGACAGGGAGTGAGGCCGGGGAGCTGTTTTTT
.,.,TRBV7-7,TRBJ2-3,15,CASSLTGLSTDTQYF,TGTGCTAGCAGCTTAACGGGACTGAGCACAGATACGCAGTATTTT
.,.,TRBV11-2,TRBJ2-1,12,CASSRQGNEQFF,TGTGCCAGCAGCCGCCAGGGGAATGAGCAGTTCTTC
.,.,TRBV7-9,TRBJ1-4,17,CASSLVPGAGTNEKLFF,TGTGCCAGCAGCCTCGTACCAGGGGCTGGGACTAATGAAAAACTGTTTTTT
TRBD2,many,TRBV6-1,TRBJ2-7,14,CASSVTSDYYEQYF,TGTGCCAGCAGTGTAACTAGCGATTACTACGAGCAGTACTTC
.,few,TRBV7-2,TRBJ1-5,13,CASSPQGNQPQHF,TGTGCCAGCAGCCCCCAAGGCAATCAGCCCCAGCATTTT
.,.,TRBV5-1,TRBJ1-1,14,CASSLVDRNTEAFF,TGCGCCAGCAGCTTGGTTGACAGGAACACTGAAGCTTTCTTT
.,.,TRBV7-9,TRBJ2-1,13,CASKRGAYNEQFF,TGTGCCAGCAAAAGGGGGGCCTACAATGAGCAGTTCTTC
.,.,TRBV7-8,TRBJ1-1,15,CASSTQTVVGSEAFF,TGTGCCAGCAGCACACAAACAGTCGTCGGTTCTGAAGCTTTCTTT
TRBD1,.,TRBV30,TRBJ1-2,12,CAQHRGSYGYTF,TGTGCCCAGCACAGGGGGAGCTATGGCTACACCTTC
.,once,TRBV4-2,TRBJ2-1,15,CASSQERNSYNEQFF,TGTGCCAGCAGCCAAGAGCGGAACTCCTACAATGAGCAGTTCTTC
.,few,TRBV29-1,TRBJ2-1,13,CSLRSGAGNEQFF,TGCAGCCTTCGTTCGGGGGCGGGCAATGAGCAGTTCTTC
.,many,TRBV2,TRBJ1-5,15,CASSLRTSGNQPQHF,TGTGCCAGCAGTCTCAGGACATCAGGCAATCAGCCCCAGCATTTT
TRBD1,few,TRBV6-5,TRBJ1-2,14,CASARTGGNYGYTF,TGTGCCAGCGCGCGGACAGGGGGAAACTATGGCTACACCTTC